The 27 T cell receptor beta chains presented below share a single source sample, sequenced in a study of shared clonotypes between healthy human individuals. Method: immunoSEQ multiplex PCR; TCRdb's copy keeps in-frame clones and lacks some. The sample records about 510,000 clones, 60% to 80% being singletons. The sample was PBMCs. The receptors derive from a woman between 35 and 50 years old in good health. Some clones in this sample may be carry-over from other donors' samples.

The gene calls are TRBV15 and TRBJ2-5; TRBD2 matches at 15 bases. Germline V lookup: CDR1 LNHNV, CDR2 YYDKDF (reference sequence). The CDR3 is 17 amino acids. J gave up 5 bases and V 0 bases, and 4 bases lay outside the gene matches. This CDR3 reads CATSREGLAGGRETQYF. The CDR3 DNA reads as TGTGCCACCAGCAGAGAAGGACTAGCGGGAGGGAGGGAGACCCAGTACTTC. Supplemented by reference TRBV15 and TRBJ2-5, the full variable domain reads DAMVIQNPRYQVTQFGKPVTLSCSQTLNHNVMYWYQQKSSQAPKLLFHYYDKDFNNEADTPDNFQSRRPNTSFCFLDIRSPGLGDTAMYLCATSREGLAGGRETQYFGPGTRLLVL.

This clone has only a few counts. The chain employs TRBV7-9 and TRBJ1-1; perhaps TRBD1 as D (5 bases). The germline gives CDR1 SEHNR, CDR2 FQNEAQ (reference sequence). This CDR3 spans 12 amino acids. Trimming removed 4 bases from V and 8 bases from J, with 11 bases in between. The CDR3 DNA follows: TGTGCCAGCAGCTCCTACAGGACGGAAGCTTTCTTT. Translation gives CASSSYRTEAFF.

In this sample, this clone turned up a few times. The chain links TRBV27 to TRBJ2-2; the match to TRBD2 covers 8 bases. The CDR3 runs to 15 residues. CDR1 and CDR2 (germline): MNHEY, SMNVEV (reference sequence). J lost 1 base, V lost 4 bases, and 2 bases had no gene match. The CDR3 DNA reads as TGTGCCAGCAGTTCGAGCGGGAGGAACACCGGGGAGCTGTTTTTT. It encodes CASSSSGRNTGELFF.

The rearrangement links TRBV7-9 to TRBJ2-3; D unresolved. Trimming cost V 2 bases and J 1 base, with 7 bases left between them. Germline CDR1 is SEHNR and CDR2 is FQNEAQ (reference sequence). This CDR3 comprises 14 residues. CDR3 sequence: CASSLLGGTDTQYF. DNA for the CDR3: TGTGCCAGCAGCTTACTAGGTGGCACAGATACGCAGTATTTT.

The chain carries TRBV7-2 and TRBJ2-2, with D unresolved. CDR1 SGHTA and CDR2 FQGNSA come from the germline V gene. The CDR3 totals 11 residues. Deletions cut 3 bases from V and 4 bases from J, with 0 bases between. CDR3 amino acids: CASSFTGELFF. In DNA, the CDR3 is TGTGCCAGCAGCTTCACCGGGGAGCTGTTTTTT.

This clone has just a few counts. The chain recombines TRBV28 with TRBJ1-2, with D perhaps matching TRBD1 (5 bases). Trimming left V 5 bases short and J 4 bases short, with 17 bases between. CDR3 length: 15 residues. CDR1 and CDR2 (germline): MDHEN, SYDVKM. The CDR3 DNA sequence: TGTGCCAGCAGTCCCGGGAGCAGGGAGGGCTATGGCTACACCTTC. Its translation: CASSPGSREGYGYTF.

V is TRBV5-4 and J is TRBJ2-3; TRBD2 might be the D (6 bases). CDR1 and CDR2 from the germline V gene are SGHNT and YYREEE (reference sequence). There are 16 residues in the CDR3. Deletions cut 2 bases from V and 4 bases from J, with 17 bases between. The CDR3 DNA reads TGTGCCAGCAGCTTCCGGACTGGGGGAGGCGCAGATACGCAGTATTTT. Protein product: CASSFRTGGGADTQYF.

The chain joins TRBV7-3 to TRBJ2-3, with D possibly TRBD2 on 6 matching bases. The CDR3 runs to 14 residues. Germline V gives CDR1 SGHTA, CDR2 FQGTGA. Deletions cut 5 bases from V and 4 bases from J, with 13 bases between. As DNA, the CDR3 is TGTGCCAGCAGCCCCGGGACTTTTCCAGATACGCAGTATTTT. This codes for CASSPGTFPDTQYF.

This chain connects TRBV19 to TRBJ1-5, with unresolved D. This CDR3 is built from 13 residues. Per the germline V gene, CDR1 is LNHDA and CDR2 is SQIVND (reference sequence). Trimming shortened V by 0 bases and J by 6 bases, and 6 bases separated the two germline ends. The CDR3 DNA reads TGTGCCAGTAGTATAGAACCAAGTCAGCCCCAGCATTTT. As protein: CASSIEPSQPQHF.

This chain joins TRBV16 and TRBJ2-1, with D possibly matching TRBD2 (6 bases). The CDR3 extends over 14 amino acids. Germline values: CDR1 KGHSY, CDR2 FQNENV. The V end was cut by 4 bases, the J end by 5 bases, with 12 bases between. In nucleotides, the CDR3 is TGTGCCAGCAGCCGGAGCGGGCCCGACAATGAGCAGTTCTTC. It translates to CASSRSGPDNEQFF.

This clone was observed once. The V gene is TRBV11-2, the J gene TRBJ2-5; TRBD2 matches at 9 bases. V lost 6 bases and J lost 4; bases outside the gene matches: 9. Germline lookup yields CDR1 SGHAT and CDR2 FQNNGV. CDR3 length: 15 amino acids. The CDR3 here is CASSPLAGRGETQYF. The CDR3 DNA reads as TGTGCCAGCAGTCCTCTAGCGGGACGGGGAGAGACCCAGTACTTC.

The rearrangement joins TRBV6-5 to TRBJ1-5; the D gene is possibly TRBD1 (5 bases). Germline CDR1 is MNHEY and CDR2 is SVGAGI. Trimming removed 5 bases from V and 12 bases from J, with 11 bases in between. The CDR3 extends over 11 amino acids. Here the CDR3 reads CASSSGGLQHF. The DNA for the CDR3 is TGTGCCAGCAGTAGCGGGGGACTCCAGCATTTT.

This clone was detected only a few times. This chain connects TRBV7-3 to TRBJ1-2; D remains unclear. The CDR3 runs 13 residues. Trimming shortened V by 2 bases and J by 3 bases, and 7 bases separated the two germline ends. Germline V gives CDR1 SGHTA, CDR2 FQGTGA. CDR3 sequence (DNA): TGTGCCAGCAGCTTAGAGGATTACTATGGCTACACCTTC. Protein: CASSLEDYYGYTF.

Worth noting for this clone: The likely explanation is a read error, given a far larger clone one base away. Distinct nucleotide sequences in the sample also encode this CDR3. The V call is TRBV4-1, the J call TRBJ2-2; maybe TRBD2 (6 bases). Germline V gene lookup returns CDR1 MGHRA and CDR2 YSYEKL. This CDR3 spans 15 amino acids. V lost 0 bases, J lost 5 bases, and 10 bases lay in between. The CDR3 here is CASSQDHGSTGELFF. CDR3 bases: TGCGCCAGCAGCCAAGATCACGGGAGTACCGGGGAGCTGTTTTTT.

V gene TRBV10-3 combines with J gene TRBJ2-6; maybe TRBD2 (5 bases). V lost 1 base and J 0 bases, leaving 10 bases between the germline ends. This CDR3 has 17 amino acids. From germline, CDR1 is ENHRY and CDR2 SYGVKD. CDR3 bases: TGTGCCATCAGTGAGTATGCGGAGGTCTCTGGGGCCAACGTCCTGACTTTC. Encoded protein: CAISEYAEVSGANVLTF.

A remark on this clone: A read error may account for a junction end that differs from germline. The chain carries TRBV18 and TRBJ2-2, with TRBD2 as a possible D gene (6 bases). Germline CDR1 is KGHSH and CDR2 is LQKENI. The CDR3 consists of 14 residues. The CDR3 coding sequence is TGTACCAGCTCACCCTTCGCGGGGCCCGGGGAGCTGTTTTTT. Translating it yields CTSSPFAGPGELFF. Full variable domain (remainder filled in from reference TRBV18 and TRBJ2-2): NAGVMQNPRHLVRRRGQEARLRCSPMKGHSHVYWYRQLPEEGLKFMVYLQKENIIDESGMPKERFSAEFPKEGPSILRIQQVVRGDSAAYFCTSSPFAGPGELFFGEGSRLTVL.

This clone showed up just a few times. The chain is built from TRBV4-3 and TRBJ2-2; 10 bases agree with TRBD2. This CDR3 comprises 16 residues. Germline V gives CDR1 LGHNA, CDR2 YSLEER. Losses at the gene ends were 4 bases for V and 2 bases for J; bases not matched to a gene: 4. DNA of the CDR3: TGCGCCAGCAGCCGCGGACTAGCGGAAAACACCGGGGAGCTGTTTTTT. Its protein is CASSRGLAENTGELFF.

A remark on this clone: At the DNA level, this CDR3 is encoded by other sequences in the same sample as well. This chain uses TRBV18 with TRBJ1-2, with D maybe TRBD1 (5 bases). With 6 bases removed from V and 1 base from J, the gap between germline ends came to 12 bases. The CDR3 is made up of 14 amino acids. Germline values: CDR1 KGHSH, CDR2 LQKENI. The CDR3 sequence is CASSPGTDNYGYTF. CDR3 nucleotide sequence: TGTGCCAGCTCCCCTGGGACGGATAACTATGGCTACACCTTC.

The CDR3 region is CASSLADLMDEQFF. CDR3 DNA sequence: TGCGCCAGCAGCTTGGCCGACCTAATGGATGAGCAGTTCTTC. The V and J genes are TRBV5-1 and TRBJ2-1; D is undetermined. There are 14 residues in the CDR3. V shed 0 bases and J shed 8 bases, with 12 bases lying between them. The V gene's germline CDR1 is SGHRS and CDR2 YFSETQ.

This clone was recorded a few times. The rearrangement links TRBV11-3 to TRBJ2-4, with D uncertain. With 1 base removed from V and 6 bases from J, the gap between germline ends came to 7 bases. The CDR3 is made up of 13 amino acids. Germline lookup yields CDR1 SGHNT and CDR2 YENEEA. The CDR3 region is CASSLVPGNIQYF. CDR3 coding DNA: TGTGCCAGCAGCTTAGTCCCAGGAAACATTCAGTACTTC.

The rearrangement links TRBV4-2 to TRBJ2-6; D is ambiguous. This CDR3 is built from 17 residues. The V gene lost 1 base and the J gene lost 0 bases, with 10 bases spanning the gap. Germline V gene data show CDR1 as LGHNA and CDR2 as YNFKEQ. The DNA of the CDR3 is TGTGCCAGCAGCCAAGGATACTCGAGCTCTGGGGCCAACGTCCTGACTTTC. This translates into CASSQGYSSSGANVLTF.

This chain connects TRBV27 to TRBJ1-3; no firm D call. Per germline, CDR1 MNHEY and CDR2 SMNVEV (reference sequence). This CDR3 is built from 14 residues. V lost 6 bases to trimming and J lost 2 bases, with 11 bases between them. CDR3 in amino acids: CASRKRSTGNTIYF. The CDR3 nucleotides are TGTGCCAGCAGGAAAAGATCCACTGGAAACACCATATATTTT.

V is TRBV5-6 and J is TRBJ2-1; maybe TRBD1 (5 bases). With 4 bases removed from V and 0 bases from J, the gap between germline ends came to 20 bases. This CDR3 is built from 18 residues. Germline assignment: CDR1 SGHDT and CDR2 YYEEEE. CDR3 protein: CASSPTPTGMSSYNEQFF. The DNA for the CDR3 is TGTGCCAGCAGCCCCACGCCAACAGGAATGAGCTCCTACAATGAGCAGTTCTTC.

The V call is TRBV6-1, the J call TRBJ2-7; TRBD1 matches 10 bases. Germline trimming cut 8 bases from V and 5 bases from J; bases unmatched to any gene: 3. Germline-derived CDR1 and CDR2 are MNHNS and SASEGT. CDR3 length equals 12 residues. As DNA, the CDR3 is TGTGCCAGCCGGGACAGGGGTAACGAGCAGTACTTC. Protein product: CASRDRGNEQYF.

This clone has only one observation. The rearrangement joins TRBV4-2 to TRBJ2-1, with 7 bases lining up with TRBD2. V dropped 5 bases and J dropped 4; count of bases not matched to a gene: 8. Per the germline V gene, CDR1 is LGHNA and CDR2 is YNFKEQ. CDR3 length: 15 residues. CDR3 amino acids: CASSGGLAVYNEQFF. CDR3 bases: TGTGCCAGCAGCGGTGGGCTAGCGGTTTACAATGAGCAGTTCTTC.

The rearrangement joins TRBV2 to TRBJ1-5; D remains ambiguous. Germline-derived CDR1 and CDR2 are SNHLY and FYNNEI. Deletions cut 4 bases from V and 3 bases from J, with 10 bases between. The length of the CDR3 is 14 residues. CDR3 amino acids: CASSVIGFNQPQHF. The CDR3 DNA sequence: TGTGCCAGCAGTGTAATCGGGTTCAATCAGCCCCAGCATTTT.

V is TRBV27 and J is TRBJ2-3; D is perhaps TRBD1 or TRBD2 (6 bases each). The CDR3 loop spans 14 amino acids. CDR1 is MNHEY and CDR2 is SMNVEV in the germline V gene (reference sequence). Trimming removed 6 bases from V and 9 bases from J, with 19 bases in between. The CDR3 protein is CASRWGARPATQYF. The CDR3 coding sequence is TGTGCCAGCAGGTGGGGGGCCAGACCTGCAACGCAGTATTTT.